This TCR beta chain was identified in a study of preoperative IRX-2 immunotherapy in early breast cancer. Treatment noted: preoperative locoregional IRX-2 cytokine immunotherapy. After removal of 4 bases from V and 1 base from J, the junction contained 4 bases not matched to a gene. The CDR3 totals 15 residues. In germline, CDR1 is SGHNT, CDR2 YENEEA. TCRdb's copy holds only in-frame clones and misses some; the assay was immunoSEQ multiplex PCR. The sample holds about 98,000 clones, just over 85% seen once. Sequenced here: tumor tissue, sampled after IRX-2 immunotherapy. The rearrangement uses TRBV11-3 and TRBJ1-1; the match to TRBD1 covers 9 bases. This sequence was found in a human donor with breast cancer. This CDR3 is CASSSTDRGNTEAFF. CDR3 DNA: TGTGCCAGCAGCTCCACGGACAGGGGGAACACTGAAGCTTTCTTT.